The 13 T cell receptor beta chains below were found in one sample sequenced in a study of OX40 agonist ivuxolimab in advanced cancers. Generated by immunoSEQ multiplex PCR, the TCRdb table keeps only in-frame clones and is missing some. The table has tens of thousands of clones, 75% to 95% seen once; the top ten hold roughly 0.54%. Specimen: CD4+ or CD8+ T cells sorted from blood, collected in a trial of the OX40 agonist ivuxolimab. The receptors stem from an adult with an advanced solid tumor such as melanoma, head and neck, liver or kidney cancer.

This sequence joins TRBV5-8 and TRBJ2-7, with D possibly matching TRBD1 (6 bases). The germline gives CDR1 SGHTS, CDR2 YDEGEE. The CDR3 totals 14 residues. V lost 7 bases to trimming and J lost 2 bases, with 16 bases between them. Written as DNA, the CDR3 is TGTGCCAGCGGACGAAGGACAGAAACCTACGAGCAGTACTTC. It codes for CASGRRTETYEQYF.

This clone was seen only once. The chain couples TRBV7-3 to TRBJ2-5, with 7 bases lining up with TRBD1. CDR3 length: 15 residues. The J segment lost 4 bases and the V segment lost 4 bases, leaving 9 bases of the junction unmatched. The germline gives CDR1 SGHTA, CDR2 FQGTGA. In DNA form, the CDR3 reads TGTGCCAGCAGCTCCCAGACAGGGTCTAGAGAGACCCAGTACTTC. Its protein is CASSSQTGSRETQYF.

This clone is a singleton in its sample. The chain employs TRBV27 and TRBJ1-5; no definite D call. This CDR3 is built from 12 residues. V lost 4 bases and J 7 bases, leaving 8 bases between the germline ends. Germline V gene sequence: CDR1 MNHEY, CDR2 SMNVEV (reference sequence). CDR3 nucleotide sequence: TGTGCCAGCAGTTCTCGTGGGCAGCCCCAGCATTTT. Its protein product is CASSSRGQPQHF.

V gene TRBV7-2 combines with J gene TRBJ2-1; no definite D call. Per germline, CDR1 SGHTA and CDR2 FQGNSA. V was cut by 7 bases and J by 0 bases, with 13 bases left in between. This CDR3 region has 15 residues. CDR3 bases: TGTGCCAGCACCGTGAGGTCCGACTCCTACAATGAGCAGTTCTTC. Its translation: CASTVRSDSYNEQFF.

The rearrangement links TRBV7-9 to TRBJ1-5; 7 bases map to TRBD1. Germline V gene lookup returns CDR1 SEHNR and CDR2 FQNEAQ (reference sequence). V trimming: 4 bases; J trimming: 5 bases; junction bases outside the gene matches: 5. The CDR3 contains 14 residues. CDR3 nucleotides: TGTGCCAGCAGCTCCGGACAGGCGCATCAGCCCCAGCATTTT. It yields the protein CASSSGQAHQPQHF.

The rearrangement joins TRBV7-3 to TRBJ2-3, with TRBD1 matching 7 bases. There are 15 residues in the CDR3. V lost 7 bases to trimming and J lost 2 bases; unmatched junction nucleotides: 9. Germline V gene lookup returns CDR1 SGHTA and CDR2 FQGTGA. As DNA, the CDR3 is TGTGCCAGCAAACTCCGGGACAGCCTCACAGATACGCAGTATTTT. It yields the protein CASKLRDSLTDTQYF.

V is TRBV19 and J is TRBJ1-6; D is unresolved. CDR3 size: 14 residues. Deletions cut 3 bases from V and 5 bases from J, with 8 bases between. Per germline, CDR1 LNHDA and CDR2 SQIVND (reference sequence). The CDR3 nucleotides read TGTGCCAGTAGTATGGAGTGGGATAATTCACCCCTCCACTTT. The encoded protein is CASSMEWDNSPLHF.

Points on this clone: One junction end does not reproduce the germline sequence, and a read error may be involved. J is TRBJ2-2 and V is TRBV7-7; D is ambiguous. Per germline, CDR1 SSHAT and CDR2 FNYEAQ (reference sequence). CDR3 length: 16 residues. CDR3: CASSLSIAGNTGELFF. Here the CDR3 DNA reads TGTGCTAGCAGCTTATCTATCGCCGGGAACACCGGGGAGCTGTTTTTT.

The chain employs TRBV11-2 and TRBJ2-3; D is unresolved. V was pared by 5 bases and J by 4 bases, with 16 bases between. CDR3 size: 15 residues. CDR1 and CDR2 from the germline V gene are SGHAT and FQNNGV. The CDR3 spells CASSNWGTIADTQYF. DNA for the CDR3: TGTGCCAGCAGCAACTGGGGAACTATAGCAGATACGCAGTATTTT.

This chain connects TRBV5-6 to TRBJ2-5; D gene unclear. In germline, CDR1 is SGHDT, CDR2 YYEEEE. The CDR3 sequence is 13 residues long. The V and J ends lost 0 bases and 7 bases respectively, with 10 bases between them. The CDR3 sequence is CASSLVSDGTQYF. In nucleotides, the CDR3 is TGTGCCAGCAGCTTGGTGAGCGATGGGACCCAGTACTTC.

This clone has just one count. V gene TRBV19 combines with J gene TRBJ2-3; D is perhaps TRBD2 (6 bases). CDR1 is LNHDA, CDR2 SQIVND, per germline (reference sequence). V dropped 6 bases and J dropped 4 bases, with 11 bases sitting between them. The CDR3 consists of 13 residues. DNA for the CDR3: TGTGCCAGTAGGTCGGGACTCGCAGATACGCAGTATTTT. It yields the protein CASRSGLADTQYF.

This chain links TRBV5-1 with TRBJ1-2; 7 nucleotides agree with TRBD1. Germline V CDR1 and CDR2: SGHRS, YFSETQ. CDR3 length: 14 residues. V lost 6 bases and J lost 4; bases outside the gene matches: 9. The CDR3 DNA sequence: TGCGCCAGCACTCCGGGGGACAGATTCTATGGCTACACCTTC. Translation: CASTPGDRFYGYTF.

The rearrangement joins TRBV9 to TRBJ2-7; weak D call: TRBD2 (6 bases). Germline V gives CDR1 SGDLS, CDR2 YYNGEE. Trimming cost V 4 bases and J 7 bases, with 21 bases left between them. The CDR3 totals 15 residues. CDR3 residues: CASSSGGTSTLEQYF. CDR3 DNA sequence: TGTGCCAGCAGCAGTGGAGGGACCTCCACCTTAGAGCAGTACTTC. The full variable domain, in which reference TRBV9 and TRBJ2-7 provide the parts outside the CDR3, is DSGVTQTPKHLITATGQRVTLRCSPRSGDLSVYWYQQSLDQGLQFLIQYYNGEERAKGNILERFSAQQFPDLHSELNLSSLELGDSALYFCASSSGGTSTLEQYFGPGTRLTVT.